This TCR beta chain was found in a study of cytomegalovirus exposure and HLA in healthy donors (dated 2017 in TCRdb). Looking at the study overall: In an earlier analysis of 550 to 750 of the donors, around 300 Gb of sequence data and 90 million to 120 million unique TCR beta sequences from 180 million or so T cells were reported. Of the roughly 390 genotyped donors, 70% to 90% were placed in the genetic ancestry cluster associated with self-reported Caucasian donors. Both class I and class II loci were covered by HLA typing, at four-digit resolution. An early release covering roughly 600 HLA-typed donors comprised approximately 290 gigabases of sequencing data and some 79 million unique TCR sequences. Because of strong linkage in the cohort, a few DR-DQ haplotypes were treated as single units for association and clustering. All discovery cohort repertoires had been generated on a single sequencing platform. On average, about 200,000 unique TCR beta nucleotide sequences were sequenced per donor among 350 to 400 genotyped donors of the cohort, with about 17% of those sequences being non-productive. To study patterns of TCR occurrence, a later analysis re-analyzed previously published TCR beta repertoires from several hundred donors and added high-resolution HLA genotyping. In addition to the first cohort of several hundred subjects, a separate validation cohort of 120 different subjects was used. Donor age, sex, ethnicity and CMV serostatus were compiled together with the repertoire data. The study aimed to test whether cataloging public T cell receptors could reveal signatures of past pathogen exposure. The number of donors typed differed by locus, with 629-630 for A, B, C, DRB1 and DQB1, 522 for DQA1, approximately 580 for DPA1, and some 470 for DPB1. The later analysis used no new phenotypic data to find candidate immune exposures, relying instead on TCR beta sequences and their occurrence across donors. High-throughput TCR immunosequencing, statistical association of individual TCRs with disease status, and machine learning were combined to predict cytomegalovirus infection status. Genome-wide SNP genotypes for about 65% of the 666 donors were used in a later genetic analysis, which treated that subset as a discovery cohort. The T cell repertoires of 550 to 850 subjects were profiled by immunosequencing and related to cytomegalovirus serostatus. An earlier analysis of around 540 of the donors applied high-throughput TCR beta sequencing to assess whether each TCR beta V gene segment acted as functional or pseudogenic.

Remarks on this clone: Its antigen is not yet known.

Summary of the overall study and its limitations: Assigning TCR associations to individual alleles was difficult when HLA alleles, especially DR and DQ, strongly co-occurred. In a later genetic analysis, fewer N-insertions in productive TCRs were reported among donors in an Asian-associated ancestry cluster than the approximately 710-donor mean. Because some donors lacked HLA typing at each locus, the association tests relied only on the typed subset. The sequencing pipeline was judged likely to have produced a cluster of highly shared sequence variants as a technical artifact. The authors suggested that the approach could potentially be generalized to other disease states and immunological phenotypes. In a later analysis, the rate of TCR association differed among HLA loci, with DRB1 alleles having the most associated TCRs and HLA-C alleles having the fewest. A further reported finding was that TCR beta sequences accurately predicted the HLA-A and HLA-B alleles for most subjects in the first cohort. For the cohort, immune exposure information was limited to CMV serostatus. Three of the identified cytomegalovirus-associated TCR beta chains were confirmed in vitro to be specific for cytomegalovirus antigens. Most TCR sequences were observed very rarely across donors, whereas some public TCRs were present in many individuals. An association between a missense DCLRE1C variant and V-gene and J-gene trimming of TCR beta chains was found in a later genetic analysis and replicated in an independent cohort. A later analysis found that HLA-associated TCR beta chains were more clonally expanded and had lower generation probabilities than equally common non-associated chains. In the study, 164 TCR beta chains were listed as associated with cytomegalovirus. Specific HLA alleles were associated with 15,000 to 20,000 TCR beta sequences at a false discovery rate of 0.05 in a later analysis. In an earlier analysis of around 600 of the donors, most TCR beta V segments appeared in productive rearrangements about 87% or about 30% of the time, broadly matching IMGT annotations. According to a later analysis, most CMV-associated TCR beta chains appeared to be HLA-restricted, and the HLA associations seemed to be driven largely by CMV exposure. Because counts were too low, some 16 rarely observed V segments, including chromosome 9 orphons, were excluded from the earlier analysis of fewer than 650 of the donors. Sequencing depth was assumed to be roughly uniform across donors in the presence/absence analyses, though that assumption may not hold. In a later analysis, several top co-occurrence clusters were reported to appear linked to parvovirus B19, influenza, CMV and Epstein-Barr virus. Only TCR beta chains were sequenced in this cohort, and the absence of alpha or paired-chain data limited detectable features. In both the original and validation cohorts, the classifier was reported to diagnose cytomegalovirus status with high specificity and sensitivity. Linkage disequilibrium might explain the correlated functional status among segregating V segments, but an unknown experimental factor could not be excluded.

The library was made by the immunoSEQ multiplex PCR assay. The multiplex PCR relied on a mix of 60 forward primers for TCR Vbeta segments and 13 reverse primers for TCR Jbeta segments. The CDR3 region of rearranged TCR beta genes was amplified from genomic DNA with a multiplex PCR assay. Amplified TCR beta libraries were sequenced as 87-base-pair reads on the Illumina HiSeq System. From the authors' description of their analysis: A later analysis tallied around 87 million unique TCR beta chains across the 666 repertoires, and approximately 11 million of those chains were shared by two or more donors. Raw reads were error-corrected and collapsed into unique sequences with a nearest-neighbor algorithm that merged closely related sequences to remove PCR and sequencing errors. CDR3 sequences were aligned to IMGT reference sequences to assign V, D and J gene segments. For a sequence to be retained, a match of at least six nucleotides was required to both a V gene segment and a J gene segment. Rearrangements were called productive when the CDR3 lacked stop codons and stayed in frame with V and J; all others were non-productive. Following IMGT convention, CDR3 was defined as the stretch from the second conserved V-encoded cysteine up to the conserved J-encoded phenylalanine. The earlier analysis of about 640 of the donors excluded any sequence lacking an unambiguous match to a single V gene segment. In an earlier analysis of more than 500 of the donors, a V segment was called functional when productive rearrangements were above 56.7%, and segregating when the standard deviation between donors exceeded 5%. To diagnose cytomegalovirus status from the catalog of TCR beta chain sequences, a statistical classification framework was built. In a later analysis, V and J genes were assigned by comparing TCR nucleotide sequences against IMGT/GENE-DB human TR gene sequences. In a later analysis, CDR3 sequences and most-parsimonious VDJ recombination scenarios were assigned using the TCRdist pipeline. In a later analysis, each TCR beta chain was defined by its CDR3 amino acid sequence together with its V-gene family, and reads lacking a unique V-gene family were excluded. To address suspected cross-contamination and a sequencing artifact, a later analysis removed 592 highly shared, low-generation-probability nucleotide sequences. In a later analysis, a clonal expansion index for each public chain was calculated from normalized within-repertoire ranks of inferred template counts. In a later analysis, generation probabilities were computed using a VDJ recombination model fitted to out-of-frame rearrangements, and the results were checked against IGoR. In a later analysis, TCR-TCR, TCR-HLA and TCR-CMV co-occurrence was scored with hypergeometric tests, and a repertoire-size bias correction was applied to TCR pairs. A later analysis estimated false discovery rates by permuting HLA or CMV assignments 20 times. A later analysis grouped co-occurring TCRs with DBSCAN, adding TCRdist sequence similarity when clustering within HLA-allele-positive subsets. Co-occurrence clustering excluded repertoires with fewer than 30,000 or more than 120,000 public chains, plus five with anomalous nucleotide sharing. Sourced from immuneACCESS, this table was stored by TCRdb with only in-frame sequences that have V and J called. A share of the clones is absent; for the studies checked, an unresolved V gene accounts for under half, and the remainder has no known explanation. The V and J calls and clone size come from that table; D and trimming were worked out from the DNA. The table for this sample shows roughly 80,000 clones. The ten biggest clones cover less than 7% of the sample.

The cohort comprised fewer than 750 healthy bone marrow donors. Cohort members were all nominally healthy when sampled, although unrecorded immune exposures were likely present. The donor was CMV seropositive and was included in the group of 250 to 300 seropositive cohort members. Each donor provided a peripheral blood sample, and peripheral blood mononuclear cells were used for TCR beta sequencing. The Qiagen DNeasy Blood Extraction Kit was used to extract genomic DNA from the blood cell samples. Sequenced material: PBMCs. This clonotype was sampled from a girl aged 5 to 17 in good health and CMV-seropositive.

The sequence in DNA is TGTGCCAGCAGTTACACCGCAGGGGTGGAACAGCCCCAGCATTTT. Translated, this gives CASSYTAGVEQPQHF. The chain links TRBV6-6 with TRBJ1-5; TRBD1 is a possible D gene, resting on 6 matching bases. Deletion took 2 bases off V and 7 bases off J, with a span of 15 bases between the germline ends. There are 15 amino acids in the CDR3, from cysteine to phenylalanine inclusive. Only the CDR3 region is kept as DNA, spanning 45 bases read in frame from base 1. CDR1 MNHNY and CDR2 SVGAGI were looked up in the germline V gene (reference sequence).